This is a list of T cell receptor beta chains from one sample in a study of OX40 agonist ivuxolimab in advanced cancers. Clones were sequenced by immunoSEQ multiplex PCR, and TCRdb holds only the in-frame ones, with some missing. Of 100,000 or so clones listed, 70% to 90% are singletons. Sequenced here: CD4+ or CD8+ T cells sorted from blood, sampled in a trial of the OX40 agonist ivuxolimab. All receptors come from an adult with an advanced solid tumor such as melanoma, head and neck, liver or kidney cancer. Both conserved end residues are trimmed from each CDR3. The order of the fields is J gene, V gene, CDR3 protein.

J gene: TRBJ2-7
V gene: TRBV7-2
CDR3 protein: ASSLSGLPTYEQY

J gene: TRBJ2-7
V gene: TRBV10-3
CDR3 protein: AIRDLGGGEQY

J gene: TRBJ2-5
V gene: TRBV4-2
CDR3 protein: ASTFTGRASIQETQY

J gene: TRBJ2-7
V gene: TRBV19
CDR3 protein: ASSTGTGYPYEQY

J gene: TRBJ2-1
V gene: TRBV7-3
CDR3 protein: ASSRDSTGGEQF

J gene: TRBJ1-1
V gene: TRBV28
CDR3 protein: ASTAGSVEAF

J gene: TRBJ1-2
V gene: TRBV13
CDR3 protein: ASSLDGGGYGYT

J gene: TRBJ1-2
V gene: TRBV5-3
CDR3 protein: ARSTTWTTNYGYT

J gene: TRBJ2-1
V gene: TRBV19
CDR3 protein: ATDSGGFNEQF

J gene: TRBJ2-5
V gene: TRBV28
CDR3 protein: ASSFEYQETQY

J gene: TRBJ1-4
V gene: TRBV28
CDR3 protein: ASSPQATNEKLF

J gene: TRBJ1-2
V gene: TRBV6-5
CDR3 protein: ASSPWTGGDYGYT

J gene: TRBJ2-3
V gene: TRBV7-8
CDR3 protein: ASSSVPPTSGTSDTQY

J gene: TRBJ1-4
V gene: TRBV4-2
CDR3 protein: ASSQDRAGPNEKLF

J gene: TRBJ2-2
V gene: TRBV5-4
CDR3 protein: ASTKTTQNTGELF

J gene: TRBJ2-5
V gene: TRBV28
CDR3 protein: ASSPPGVGEVGGETQY

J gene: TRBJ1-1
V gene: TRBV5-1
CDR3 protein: ASSLGAGRVNTEAF

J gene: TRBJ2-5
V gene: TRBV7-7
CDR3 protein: ASSRPGKETQY

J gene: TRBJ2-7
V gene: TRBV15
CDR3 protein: ATSRDLVGYEQY

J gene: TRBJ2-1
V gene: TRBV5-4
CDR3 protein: ASSLASYNEQF

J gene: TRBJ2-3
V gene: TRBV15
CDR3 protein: ATSRGGTTDTQY

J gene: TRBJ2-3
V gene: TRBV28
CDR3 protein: ASSPPTSTDTQY

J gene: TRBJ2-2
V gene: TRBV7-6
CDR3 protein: ASSIGQGYTGELF

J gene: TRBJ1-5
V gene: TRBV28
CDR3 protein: ASRTSNQPQH

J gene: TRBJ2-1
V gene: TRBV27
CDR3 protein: ASSLTPADEQF

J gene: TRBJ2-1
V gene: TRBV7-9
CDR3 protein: ASSSHGSYNEQF

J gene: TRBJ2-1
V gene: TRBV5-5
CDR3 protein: ASSLTGTNEQF

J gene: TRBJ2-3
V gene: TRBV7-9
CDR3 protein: ASSFSSGSTDTQY

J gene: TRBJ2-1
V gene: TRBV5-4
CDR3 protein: ASSGGLADGNEQF

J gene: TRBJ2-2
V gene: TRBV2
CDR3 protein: ASSGVGDRELF

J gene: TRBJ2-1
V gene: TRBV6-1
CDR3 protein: ASGLSGEAYNEQF

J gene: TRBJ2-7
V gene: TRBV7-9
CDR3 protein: ASEGQGYEQY

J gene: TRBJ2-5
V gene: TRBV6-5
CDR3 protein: ASSYELGETQY

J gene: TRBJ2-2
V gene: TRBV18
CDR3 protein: ASSPSVRDDTGELF

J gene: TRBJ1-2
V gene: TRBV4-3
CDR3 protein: ASSQDRGSIYGYT

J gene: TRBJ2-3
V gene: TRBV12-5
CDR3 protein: ASGPGTDTDTQY

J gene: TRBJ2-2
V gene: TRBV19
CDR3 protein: ASSMLGLTSELF

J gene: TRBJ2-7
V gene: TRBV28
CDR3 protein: ASSLIPQRAYYEQY

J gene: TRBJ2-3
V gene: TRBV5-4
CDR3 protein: ASLDRDETDTQY

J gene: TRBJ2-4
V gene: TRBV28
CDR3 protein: ASRPTGWIAKNIQY

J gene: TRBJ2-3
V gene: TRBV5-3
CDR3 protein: ARSLGIDTQY

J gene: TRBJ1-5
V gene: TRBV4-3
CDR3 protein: ASSQEVGGNQPQH

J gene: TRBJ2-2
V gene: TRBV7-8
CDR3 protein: ASSSAGRGTGELF

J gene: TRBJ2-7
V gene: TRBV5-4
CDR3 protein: ASTTSGLPGEQY

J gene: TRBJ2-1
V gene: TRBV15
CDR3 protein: ATSRDGPAEYNEQF

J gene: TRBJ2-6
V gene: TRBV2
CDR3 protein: ASSRDRGAGANVLT

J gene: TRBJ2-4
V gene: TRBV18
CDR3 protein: ASSSTGGRKSIQY

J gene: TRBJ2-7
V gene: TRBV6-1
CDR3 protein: ASTPSGLASYEQY

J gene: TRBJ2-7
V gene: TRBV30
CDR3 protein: AWSVLGTNPGYEQY

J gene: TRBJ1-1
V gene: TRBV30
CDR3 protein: AWVPGTGRFTITEAF

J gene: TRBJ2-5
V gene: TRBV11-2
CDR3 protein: ASSLGGQGLETQY

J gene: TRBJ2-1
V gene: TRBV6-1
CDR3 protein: ASSGRVMESYNEQF

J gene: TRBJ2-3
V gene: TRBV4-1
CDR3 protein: ASSQGIRTSKDTQY